The rows below give T cell receptor beta chains drawn from one sample of a study of neurological immune-mediated disorders. From the 5' RACE reads, TCRdb called clonotypes with MiXCR, one entry per CDR3 protein. The sample includes 65,000 to 85,000 distinct CDR3 sequences, approximately 3.4% seen only once; the top ten take less than 5.5%. Sequenced sample: PBMCs. The receptors derive from a woman aged 50 to 65 with multiple sclerosis. Each CDR3 is given with its conserved first and last residue. A D gene is named only where the DNA matches it firmly. Some rows mark clone size as missing; the rest say once, few, many or name a class of expanded clone.

V gene	J gene	D gene	clone size	CDR3 protein	CDR3 DNA
TRBV12-3/TRBV12-4	TRBJ1-6	-	many	CASSPVGSPLHF	TGTGCCAGCAGTCCCGTGGGGTCACCCCTCCACTTT
TRBV28	TRBJ1-1	-	few	CASQFRGMNTEAFF	TGTGCCAGCCAATTTAGAGGGATGAACACTGAAGCTTTCTTT
TRBV5-6	TRBJ2-5	-	many	CASSSAGVRETQYF	TGTGCCAGCAGCTCCGCGGGTGTCCGGGAGACCCAGTACTTC
TRBV7-9	TRBJ1-2	-	many	CASSSNRWYGYTF	TGTGCCAGCAGCAGTAACAGATGGTATGGCTACACCTTC
TRBV7-2	TRBJ1-5	TRBD1	few	CASSLQGGNQHQHF	TGTGCCAGCAGCTTACAGGGGGGCAATCAGCACCAGCATTTT
TRBV2	TRBJ2-3	TRBD1	many	CASRDRDDTQYF	TGTGCCAGCAGGGACAGGGACGATACGCAGTATTTT
TRBV6-4	TRBJ2-1	TRBD2	many	CASSDTLAGDFNEQFF	TGTGCCAGCAGTGACACATTAGCGGGAGATTTTAATGAGCAGTTCTTC
TRBV6-2/TRBV6-3	TRBJ1-5	-	many	CASIGSLSSNQPQHF	TGTGCCAGCATCGGTAGTTTGTCTAGCAATCAGCCCCAGCATTTT
TRBV20-1	TRBJ1-3	-	many	CSAYRGNTIYF	TGCAGTGCCTATAGAGGAAACACCATATATTTT
TRBV28	TRBJ2-1	-	many	CASSPTGMGEQFF	TGTGCCAGCAGTCCCACAGGGATGGGTGAGCAGTTCTTC
TRBV12-3/TRBV12-4	TRBJ2-5	TRBD2	many	CASSLSGKGETQYF	TGTGCCAGCAGTCTTAGCGGGAAGGGGGAGACCCAGTACTTC
TRBV20-1	TRBJ1-2	TRBD1	many	CSASPPGQGTGYTF	TGCAGTGCTTCGCCCCCGGGACAGGGTACTGGCTACACCTTC
TRBV20-1	TRBJ2-2	TRBD2	many	CSAHAGGVAGELFF	TGCAGTGCCCATGCCGGGGGGGTGGCCGGGGAGCTGTTTTTT
TRBV10-2	TRBJ2-3	TRBD2	few	CASRLADTDTQYF	TGCGCCAGCCGACTAGCGGACACAGATACGCAGTATTTT
TRBV4-3	TRBJ2-1	TRBD2	many	CASSQEDLAGPSYNEQFF	TGCGCCAGCAGCCAAGAAGACCTAGCGGGCCCCTCCTACAATGAGCAGTTCTTC
TRBV27	TRBJ2-1	-	-	CASRSNWGRSYNEQFF	TGTGCCAGCAGGTCCAATTGGGGGCGATCCTACAATGAGCAGTTCTTC
TRBV20-1	TRBJ2-5	TRBD1	many	CSAPDRGSRETQYF	TGCAGTGCCCCGGACAGGGGGTCTCGGGAGACCCAGTACTTC
TRBV20-1	TRBJ2-7	TRBD2	many	CSAKGLAAYEQYF	TGCAGTGCTAAGGGACTAGCGGCATACGAGCAGTACTTC
TRBV29-1	TRBJ2-5	-	many	CSVVSRSQMGETQYF	TGCAGCGTTGTATCCCGCTCCCAGATGGGAGAGACCCAGTACTTC
TRBV7-6	TRBJ1-6	TRBD1	many	CASSLVQGNSPLHF	TGTGCCAGCAGCTTAGTACAGGGGAATTCACCCCTCCACTTT
TRBV10-2	TRBJ1-3	-	many	CASAGLSSGNTIYF	TGCGCCAGCGCAGGACTCAGCTCTGGAAACACCATATATTTT
TRBV5-1	TRBJ2-1	-	many	CASSLASGYNEQFF	TGCGCCAGCAGCTTGGCGTCTGGATACAATGAGCAGTTCTTC
TRBV20-1	TRBJ2-1	TRBD1	-	CSARSTGNPYNEQFF	TGCAGTGCTAGGTCGACAGGGAACCCCTACAATGAGCAGTTCTTC
TRBV7-2	TRBJ2-1	-	many	CASSLFYNEQFF	TGTGCCAGCAGCTTATTCTACAATGAGCAGTTCTTC
TRBV5-1	TRBJ2-1	-	many	CASSLASPTYNEQFF	TGCGCCAGCAGCTTGGCATCGCCAACCTACAATGAGCAGTTCTTC
TRBV7-9	TRBJ2-1	TRBD1	many	CASSPRDRGPSYNEQFF	TGTGCCAGCAGCCCCAGGGACAGGGGGCCCTCCTACAATGAGCAGTTCTTC
TRBV12-5	TRBJ2-7	TRBD2	many	CASASGTSVYEQYF	TGTGCTAGCGCCTCCGGGACTAGCGTCTACGAGCAGTACTTC
TRBV20-1	TRBJ2-1	TRBD2	many	CSARETSGNLPHEQFF	TGCAGTGCTAGAGAGACTAGCGGGAACCTCCCCCATGAGCAGTTCTTC
TRBV20-1	TRBJ2-7	TRBD2	many	CSARLGLAGAYEQYF	TGCAGTGCTAGATTAGGCTTAGCGGGAGCCTACGAGCAGTACTTC
TRBV6-5	TRBJ1-6	-	many	CASMLIYNSPLHF	TGTGCCAGCATGCTCATCTATAATTCACCCCTCCACTTT
TRBV28	TRBJ2-5	TRBD1	many	CASSLRGRETQYF	TGTGCCAGCAGTCTCAGGGGGCGGGAGACCCAGTACTTC
TRBV5-5	TRBJ1-2	TRBD1	many	CASSTPGQGPYGYTF	TGTGCCAGCAGCACCCCTGGACAGGGGCCCTATGGCTACACCTTC
TRBV20-1	TRBJ2-7	-	few	CSASGLAGNEQYF	TGCAGTGCGAGTGGGCTAGCCGGGAACGAGCAGTACTTC
TRBV6-5	TRBJ1-6	-	many	CASSYSFRGSYNSPLHF	TGTGCCAGCAGTTACTCCTTTAGAGGGTCCTATAATTCACCCCTCCACTTT
TRBV12-3/TRBV12-4	TRBJ2-4	-	many	CASTLTAAIQYF	TGTGCCAGCACCTTGACCGCAGCCATTCAGTACTTC
TRBV11-2	TRBJ2-5	-	many	CASSSTGTPGYF	TGTGCCAGCAGCTCCACCGGGACCCCCGGCTACTTC
TRBV18	TRBJ1-1	-	many	CASSSGLEAFF	TGTGCCAGCTCATCGGGTCTTGAAGCTTTCTTT
TRBV6-1	TRBJ1-5	-	few	CASSEAEGLGNQPQHF	TGTGCCAGCAGTGAAGCGGAAGGGCTGGGCAATCAGCCCCAGCATTTT
TRBV5-1	TRBJ2-7	TRBD1	many	CASSLPGQPYEQYF	TGCGCCAGCAGCTTGCCGGGACAGCCCTACGAGCAGTACTTC
TRBV20-1	TRBJ2-1	-	many	CSANGSGDEQFF	TGCAGTGCTAATGGATCCGGGGATGAGCAGTTCTTC
TRBV7-2	TRBJ1-2	-	many	CASSPANLVYTF	TGTGCCAGCAGCCCCGCAAATCTCGTCTACACCTTC
TRBV27	TRBJ1-2	-	once	CASSPQEDYGYTF	TGTGCCAGCAGTCCCCAAGAGGACTATGGCTACACCTTC
TRBV12-3/TRBV12-4	TRBJ2-1	-	many	CASSFGPGRNNEQFF	-
TRBV24-1	TRBJ2-1	-	many	CATSDGVGNNEQFF	TGTGCCACCAGTGATGGGGTTGGGAACAATGAGCAGTTCTTC
TRBV11-3	TRBJ1-3	TRBD1	many	CASSLGTAPGNTIYF	TGTGCCAGCAGCTTGGGGACAGCTCCCGGAAACACCATATATTTT
TRBV5-6	TRBJ1-5	-	many	CASSSTGNQPQHF	TGTGCCAGCAGCTCTACAGGGAATCAGCCCCAGCATTTT
TRBV5-1	TRBJ2-5	TRBD2	many	CASSLVPAGGAETQYF	TGCGCCAGCAGCTTGGTACCAGCGGGAGGCGCAGAGACCCAGTACTTC
TRBV5-1	TRBJ2-5	TRBD1	many	CASSSRPGQGRETQYF	TGCGCCAGCAGCTCACGCCCCGGACAGGGCAGGGAGACCCAGTACTTC
TRBV7-9	TRBJ1-2	-	many	CASSFENQVLYYGYTF	TGTGCCAGCAGCTTTGAGAACCAGGTGCTATACTATGGCTACACCTTC
TRBV3-1	TRBJ2-2	-	many	CASSLPRGELFF	TGTGCCAGCAGCCTCCCTCGGGGGGAGCTGTTTTTT
TRBV7-2	TRBJ1-4	-	-	CASSPSANEKLFF	TGTGCCAGCAGCCCCAGCGCAAATGAAAAACTGTTTTTT
TRBV11-2	TRBJ1-2	-	many	CASSFRGTVGYTF	TGTGCCAGCAGCTTTAGGGGGACCGTGGGCTACACCTTC
TRBV6-5	TRBJ1-2	TRBD1	many	CASREYRQGYGYTF	TGTGCCAGCAGGGAATATCGACAGGGCTATGGCTACACCTTC
TRBV29-1	TRBJ2-3	TRBD2	many	CSLAGTSITDTQYF	TGCAGCCTAGCAGGGACTAGTATCACAGATACGCAGTATTTT
TRBV20-1	TRBJ2-3	-	many	CSANGLSGTDTQYF	TGCAGTGCTAATGGACTATCGGGTACAGATACGCAGTATTTT
TRBV5-1	TRBJ2-2	TRBD1	many	CASSQDRRRLFF	TGCGCCAGCAGCCAGGACAGGCGTCGGCTGTTTTTT
TRBV5-1	TRBJ2-1	-	many	CASSNQGPPTYNEQFF	TGCGCCAGCAGTAATCAGGGTCCTCCGACCTACAATGAGCAGTTCTTC